The rows below give T cell receptor beta chains drawn from one sample of a study of Graves' ophthalmopathy and Graves' hyperthyroidism. MiXCR, applied by TCRdb to the multiplex PCR reads, yields one record per CDR3 protein. This table has about 550,000 distinct CDR3 sequences, 35% to 45% appearing once. The sample taken for sequencing was peripheral blood or thyroid tissue (not recorded which). The receptors originated from an adult man with Graves' hyperthyroidism. Both conserved end residues are part of each CDR3. D genes are given only for firm matches. Clone size is stated in some rows and not others, as once, few, many or a class when expanded.

>TRBV10-2|-|TRBJ1-2|-
TGCGCCACCATCGGAGAGTTAGCTAACTATGGCTACACCTTC
CATIGELANYGYTF
>TRBV6-6|-|TRBJ1-5|many
TGTGCCAGCAGTAGGGGAGAGAGCAATCAGCCCCAGCATTTT
CASSRGESNQPQHF
>TRBV29-1|-|TRBJ2-5|once
TGCAGCGTTCGGACAGAGTGGTTCGAGCAGACTAGGGGGGAGACCCAGTACTTC
CSVRTEWFEQTRGETQYF
>TRBV7-9|-|TRBJ1-2|many
TGTGCCAGCAGCTCCCCAACCGGCGGAAACTATGGCTACACCTTC
CASSSPTGGNYGYTF
>TRBV12-3/TRBV12-4|-|TRBJ1-1|many
TGTGCCAGCAGTTTAAGGGGGTCCCCAACGGAAGCTTTCTTT
CASSLRGSPTEAFF
>TRBV20-1|-|TRBJ2-3|-
TGCAGTGCTAGAGTTGGGGGGGCTAGTGATACGCAGTATTTT
CSARVGGASDTQYF
>TRBV29-1|-|TRBJ1-2|-
TGCAGCGTCGCTGGCAATGGAAACACCTTC
CSVAGNGNTF
>TRBV10-3|TRBD2|TRBJ2-3|-
TGTGCCATCAGTGAGCCGGGGGGGAGCACAGATACGCAGTATTTT
CAISEPGGSTDTQYF
>TRBV5-1|-|TRBJ1-2|-
TGCGCCAGCACAGAGGCAGGGGATGGAGGCTACACCTTC
CASTEAGDGGYTF
>TRBV4-1|TRBD1|TRBJ1-3|many
TGCGCCAGCAGCCAGCCGGGACAGGGGGCTGGAAACACCATATATTTT
CASSQPGQGAGNTIYF
>TRBV7-9|TRBD2|TRBJ2-3|-
TGTGCCAGCAGCTCCGCCCTAGCGGGGGTAGATACGCAGTATTTT
CASSSALAGVDTQYF
>TRBV28|-|TRBJ1-3|-
TGTGCCAGCACCCGGGGAAGCTCTGGAAACACCATATATTTT
CASTRGSSGNTIYF
>TRBV7-9|-|TRBJ2-7|-
TGTGCCACCTCGGGACTGTCCTACAATGAGCAGTACTTC
CATSGLSYNEQYF
>TRBV10-3|TRBD2|TRBJ2-6|many
TGTGCCATCAGTGAGTTTAGCGGGGGGAGCTCTGGGGCCAACGTCCTGACTTTC
CAISEFSGGSSGANVLTF
>TRBV5-4|TRBD1|TRBJ2-5|many
TGTGCCAGCAGCTTGGGCCGTGGGACAGTCCAAGAGACCCAGTACTTC
CASSLGRGTVQETQYF
>TRBV29-1|-|TRBJ1-1|-
TGCAGCGTTGCCTTAGGAAACACTGAAGCTTTCTTT
CSVALGNTEAFF
>TRBV9|TRBD2|TRBJ2-3|-
TGTGCCAGCAGCGCCGGGACTAGCGGTAGCACAGATACGCAGTATTTT
CASSAGTSGSTDTQYF
>TRBV20-1|-|TRBJ2-2|many
TGCAGTGCCCAGTGGGCGGGGGAGCTGTTTTTT
CSAQWAGELFF
>TRBV7-8|-|TRBJ1-1|many
TGTGCCAGCAGCTTAGTAGGGACTAAGGCTTTCTTT
CASSLVGTKAFF
>TRBV7-9|TRBD1|TRBJ1-2|-
TGTGCCAGCAGTTTCCGGGACAGGGACTACTATGGCTACACCTTC
CASSFRDRDYYGYTF
>TRBV2|TRBD1|TRBJ1-6|many
TGTGCCAGGGGACAGATTAATTCACCCCTCCACTTT
CARGQINSPLHF
>TRBV9|TRBD1|TRBJ2-7|few
TGTGCCGGCCCAGGGGGCGTAGGGTTTGGTTACGAGCAGTACTTC
CAGPGGVGFGYEQYF
>TRBV2|-|TRBJ2-7|-
TGTGCCAGCAGGAAGGGGTTTCACGAGCAGTACTTC
CASRKGFHEQYF
>TRBV29-1|-|TRBJ1-4|-
TGCAGCGTTGAAGACAAAAGTAATGAAAAACTGTTTTTT
CSVEDKSNEKLFF